What follows describes a single T cell receptor (beta chain). This clonotype was counted many times. Its antigen is unknown. Per-nucleotide qualities are absent, and no much larger clonotype sits a single base away. The entry originates in a study of T cells in Graves' hyperthyroidism and ophthalmopathy (dated by TCRdb to the late 2010s). With regard to the full study: Peripheral blood was sampled at the time of initial diagnosis, prior to any treatment. TCR V-J signatures able to tell the groups apart were searched for in a discovery cohort of 90 to 100 patients, of whom roughly 42 had Graves' ophthalmopathy and 55 to 60 had stable Graves' hyperthyroidism. Whether ophthalmopathy could be predicted prospectively was tested in an independent validation cohort made up of roughly 20 hyperthyroidism patients plus 17 patients who later progressed to ophthalmopathy. The 75 to 100 discovery patients were randomly divided into training and test sets at a 7:3 ratio. Thyroid tissue and blood T-cell repertoires from six Graves' hyperthyroidism patients were also compared in the study. Following sampling, methimazole starting at 30 mg daily was given to hyperthyroidism patients, and high-dose intravenous methylprednisolone was given to ophthalmopathy patients. The paper reports TCR Vbeta CDR3 sequencing of some 140 peripheral blood samples: 43 ophthalmopathy, 70 to 85 hyperthyroidism and around 17 progressor patients. Paper-wide results and their limitations: No statistical method was used to set the sample size in advance, and investigators knew the group allocation. Most expanded thyroid clonotypes (frequency above 0.001) were also detected in blood, a finding suggesting that blood repertoires may reflect thyroid immune responses. In validation, the model predicted progression to ophthalmopathy with 55% to 71% sensitivity and about 72% specificity, a median of around six months before onset. In cross-validation, a model built on a 13 V-J signature told ophthalmopathy apart from stable hyperthyroidism with approximately 90% sensitivity and around 84% specificity, and in testing the same model reached 80%/75%.

Graves' hyperthyroidism was defined as stable when no progression to ophthalmopathy occurred over 18 months of follow-up. Hyperthyroidism patients were newly diagnosed, with disease duration under 2 months, and aged 18 to 65 years. Any patient with an uncontrolled infection, another autoimmune disease, pregnancy or lactation was excluded. Diagnoses were based on clinical symptoms, serum thyroxine and TRAb, thyroid ultrasound and orbital computed tomography. Ficoll-Paque density gradient centrifugation was used to isolate PBMCs from under 11 ml of fresh peripheral blood. Total RNA was extracted using Trizol reagent, and RNA quality was assessed on an Agilent 2100 Bioanalyzer. The TCR beta CDR3 regions were amplified from RNA transcripts. For the first round of RT-PCR on the TCR CDR3, the HTBI primer set was used together with the Qiagen OneStep RT-PCR kit. Libraries were constructed in a second round of multiplex PCR, after which size selection and purification were performed. Libraries were sequenced paired-end with 100 bp reads on an Illumina HiSeq2000. For the original study's pipeline: SOAPnuke was used to process the raw data, with reads discarded if the reads contained adapters or uncalled bases, had a mean Phred below 15, or lacked an exact constant-primer or identifier match. COPE v1.2.5 was used to merge high-quality paired reads, and clonotypes were defined as unique nucleotide sequences. Clonotypes were aligned to IMGT TRBV, TRBD and TRBJ reference segments using MiTCR v1.1. Analysis was restricted to V-J combinations with a frequency above 0.0001, which covered 99.2% of repertoires. A TCS score was defined as the ratio of F50 (clonal expansion) to E x V (chaos), with BLOSUM62-based TCRdist applied between CDR3 peptides within each V-J. Welch's t-statistics and random forest reduced several hundred V-J features to 13, which were used in a naive Bayes classifier (R e1071). TCRdb trimmed public reads at Q25 via fastp, called clones via MiXCR and kept in-frame beta chains. Entries that share a CDR3 protein sequence are merged under the most common genes and DNA. Clone size and V and J calls follow TCRdb, not the original study. This sample lists some 740,000 distinct CDR3 sequences; 14% were detected once. The top ten clonotypes cover about 9.4% of the sample.

From a lookup of the germline V gene, CDR1 and CDR2 are KGHSH and LQKENI. V is clipped by 2 bases and J by 2 bases, and the sequence between their germline boundaries is 7 bases long. The CDR3 covers 13 residues, taking in both the cysteine and the phenylalanine. CDR3 DNA is the only sequence kept; it has 39 bases, read in frame from the first base. This clonotype originated in a woman in her late teens or twenties with Graves' hyperthyroidism. Input material: blood. The receptor chain draws on TRBV18 and TRBJ2-7; no D gene can be assigned with confidence. Here the CDR3 is given as CASSPASTYEQYF. The DNA sequence is given as TGTGCCAGCTCACCAGCCAGTACCTACGAGCAGTACTTC.